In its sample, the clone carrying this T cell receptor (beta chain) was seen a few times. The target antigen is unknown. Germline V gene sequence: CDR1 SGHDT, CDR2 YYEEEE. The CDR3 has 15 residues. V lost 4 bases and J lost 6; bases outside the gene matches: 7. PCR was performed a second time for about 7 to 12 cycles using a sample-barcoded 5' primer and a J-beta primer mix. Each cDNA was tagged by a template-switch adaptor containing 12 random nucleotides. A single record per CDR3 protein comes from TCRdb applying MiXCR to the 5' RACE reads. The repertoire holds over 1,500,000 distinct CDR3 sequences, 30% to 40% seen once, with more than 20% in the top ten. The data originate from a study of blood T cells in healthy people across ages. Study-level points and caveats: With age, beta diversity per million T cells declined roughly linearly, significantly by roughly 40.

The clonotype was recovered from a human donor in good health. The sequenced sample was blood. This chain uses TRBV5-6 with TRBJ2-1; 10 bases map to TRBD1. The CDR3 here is CASSTGTGDVNEQFF. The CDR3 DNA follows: TGTGCCAGCAGCACCGGGACAGGGGATGTCAATGAGCAGTTCTTC. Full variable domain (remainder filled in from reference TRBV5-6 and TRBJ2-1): DAGVTQSPTHLIKTRGQQVTLRCSPKSGHDTVSWYQQALGQGPQFIFQYYEEEERQRGNFPDRFSGHQFPNYSSELNVNALLLGDSALYLCASSTGTGDVNEQFFGPGTRLTVL.